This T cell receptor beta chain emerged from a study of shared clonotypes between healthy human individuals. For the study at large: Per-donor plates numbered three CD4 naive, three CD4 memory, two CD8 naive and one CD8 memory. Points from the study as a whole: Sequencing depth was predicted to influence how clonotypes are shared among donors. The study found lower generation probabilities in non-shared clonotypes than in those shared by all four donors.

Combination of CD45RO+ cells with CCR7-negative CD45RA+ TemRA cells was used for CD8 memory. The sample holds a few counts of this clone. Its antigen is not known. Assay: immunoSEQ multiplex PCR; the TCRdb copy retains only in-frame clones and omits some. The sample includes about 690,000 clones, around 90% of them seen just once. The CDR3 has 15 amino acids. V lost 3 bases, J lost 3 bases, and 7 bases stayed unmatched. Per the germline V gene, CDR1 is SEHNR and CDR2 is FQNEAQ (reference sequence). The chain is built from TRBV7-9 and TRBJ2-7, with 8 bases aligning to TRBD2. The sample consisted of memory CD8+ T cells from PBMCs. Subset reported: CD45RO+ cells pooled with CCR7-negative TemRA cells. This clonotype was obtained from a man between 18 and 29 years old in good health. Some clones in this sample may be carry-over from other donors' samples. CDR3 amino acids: CASSLAGGSRYEQYF. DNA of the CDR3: TGTGCCAGCAGCTTGGCGGGGGGCAGTCGCTACGAGCAGTACTTC.